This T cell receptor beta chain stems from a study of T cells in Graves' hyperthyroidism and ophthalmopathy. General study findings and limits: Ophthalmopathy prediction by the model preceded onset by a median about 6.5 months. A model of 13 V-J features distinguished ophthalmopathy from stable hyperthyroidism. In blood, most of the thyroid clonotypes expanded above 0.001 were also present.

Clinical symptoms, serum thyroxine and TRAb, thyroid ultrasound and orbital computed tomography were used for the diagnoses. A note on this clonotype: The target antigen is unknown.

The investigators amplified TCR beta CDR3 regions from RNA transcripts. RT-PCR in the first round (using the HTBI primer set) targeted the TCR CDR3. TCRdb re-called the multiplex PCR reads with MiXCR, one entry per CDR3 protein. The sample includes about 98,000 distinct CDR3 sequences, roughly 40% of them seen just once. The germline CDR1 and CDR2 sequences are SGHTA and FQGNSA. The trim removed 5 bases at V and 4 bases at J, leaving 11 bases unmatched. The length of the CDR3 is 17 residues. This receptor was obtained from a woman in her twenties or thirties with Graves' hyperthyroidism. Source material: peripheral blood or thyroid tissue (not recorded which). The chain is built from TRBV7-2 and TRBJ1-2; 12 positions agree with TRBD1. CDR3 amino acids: CASSRHGTGGFVYGYTF. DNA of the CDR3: TGTGCCAGCAGCCGACACGGGACAGGGGGCTTTGTCTATGGCTACACCTTC.